Detailed here is one TCR beta chain. Antigen: not known. Prior to thyroid surgery, none of the patients had received any treatment. This CDR3 has 14 amino acids. Germline CDR1 reads MNHEY; CDR2 reads SMNVEV (reference sequence). V trimming: 5 bases; J trimming: 9 bases; junction bases outside the gene matches: 4. Per the authors' pipeline: It was from CDR3 differences across clinicopathological groups that a distant-metastasis classifier for papillary thyroid cancer was built. TCRdb used MiXCR to call clones anew from the PCR reads. TCRdb's processing, not the authors', yielded these V and J calls. The repertoire holds some 10,000 clones, with about 27% as singletons. This entry belongs to a study of metastatic and nonmetastatic thyroid tumors. Overall study: Thyroid patients, malignant and benign, had repertoires compared across blood and tumor or nodule tissue. Findings and caveats of the study: It was reportedly found that TCR beta diversity was significantly higher in malignant thyroid tumors than in benign nodules, a difference seen in both blood and tumor samples.

Material for sequencing was adjacent normal tissue. This receptor was identified in a male donor with papillary thyroid cancer or a benign thyroid nodule (not recorded which). Some clones in this sample may be carry-over from other donors' samples. The chain couples TRBV27 to TRBJ1-6; TRBD1 matches at 10 bases. CDR3 region: CASSPGQGGSPLHF. DNA for the CDR3: TGTGCCAGCAGTCCAGGACAGGGGGGTTCACCCCTCCACTTT.